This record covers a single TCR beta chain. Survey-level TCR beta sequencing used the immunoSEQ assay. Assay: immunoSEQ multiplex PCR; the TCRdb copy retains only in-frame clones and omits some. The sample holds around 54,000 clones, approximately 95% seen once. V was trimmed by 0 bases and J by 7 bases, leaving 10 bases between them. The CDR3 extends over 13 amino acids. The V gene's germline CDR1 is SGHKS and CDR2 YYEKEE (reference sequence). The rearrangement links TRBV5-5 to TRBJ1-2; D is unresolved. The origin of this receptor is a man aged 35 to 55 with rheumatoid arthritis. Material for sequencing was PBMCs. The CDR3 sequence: CASSLDGEGGYTF. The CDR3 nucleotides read TGTGCCAGCAGCTTGGACGGGGAAGGTGGCTACACCTTC.